These 29 T cell receptor beta chains were sequenced from one sample in a study of blood T cells in healthy people across ages. Then a second PCR, running about 7 to 11 cycles, was carried out with a sample-barcoded 5' primer and a J-beta primer mix. TCRdb re-derived calls from the 5' RACE reads in MiXCR, one entry per CDR3 protein. The sample lists 900,000 to 950,000 distinct CDR3 sequences, roughly 29% occurring once. These data were also filed under a second study, of T cells of mothers and their children.

Sequencing input: blood. These receptors originate from a woman in her 40s in good health.

V is TRBV15 and J is TRBJ1-5; D is undetermined. From germline, CDR1 is LNHNV and CDR2 YYDKDF (reference sequence). This CDR3 is 13 amino acids long. Trimming stripped 0 bases from V and 7 bases from J, with 7 bases between. CDR3 coding DNA: TGTGCCACCAGCAGAGATCTGAGCCAGCCCCAGCATTTT. Protein product: CATSRDLSQPQHF.

There are a few counts of this clonotype. Germline and junction disagree at one end, which may indicate a read error. The V and J genes are TRBV7-9 and TRBJ1-1, with D perhaps TRBD1 (5 bases). CDR1 SEHNR and CDR2 FQNEAQ come from the germline V gene (reference sequence). This CDR3 is built from 13 residues. CDR3 sequence reads: CARSQDSGAEAFF. The DNA of the CDR3 is TGTGCCCGCAGCCAAGACAGTGGGGCTGAAGCTTTCTTT.

At least ten counts were recorded for this clonotype. The V and J genes are TRBV28 and TRBJ2-1, with TRBD1 matching over 7 bases. Losses at the gene ends were 6 bases for V and 7 bases for J; bases not matched to a gene: 3. Germline lookup yields CDR1 MDHEN and CDR2 SYDVKM. The CDR3 is 12 amino acids. The CDR3 nucleotides are TGTGCCAGCAGCGCGGACAGGAATGAGCAGTTCTTC. Translation gives CASSADRNEQFF.

This clonotype occurred a few times. The V gene is TRBV7-6, the J gene TRBJ2-5; D remains ambiguous. Germline V gene data show CDR1 as SGHVS and CDR2 as FNYEAQ. The CDR3 loop spans 11 amino acids. Trimming left V 3 bases short and J 10 bases short, with 9 bases between. The CDR3 spells CASSLGGDQYF. CDR3 nucleotides: TGTGCCAGCAGCTTGGGCGGAGACCAGTACTTC.

The rearrangement links TRBV21-1 to TRBJ2-7. TRBV21-1 counts as a pseudogene. This CDR3 is 15 amino acids long. CDR3 loop: CASSNYCGINREQYF. The CDR3 DNA reads as TGTGCCAGCAGCAATTATTGCGGAATAAACCGGGAGCAGTACTTC.

This clonotype was detected many times. J is TRBJ1-2 and V is TRBV10-3, with a tentative D call TRBD1 (6 bases). Trimming stripped 8 bases from V and 2 bases from J, with 12 bases between. The CDR3 is made up of 13 amino acids. Germline assignment: CDR1 ENHRY and CDR2 SYGVKD. The DNA for the CDR3 is TGTGCCATCCGGACAGTGCAAAACTATGGCTACACCTTC. The encoded protein is CAIRTVQNYGYTF.

This clonotype was detected a few times. This chain uses TRBV7-3 with TRBJ2-6; D remains ambiguous. V lost 5 bases and J 0 bases, leaving 11 bases between the germline ends. This CDR3 comprises 16 residues. CDR1 SGHTA and CDR2 FQGTGA come from the germline V gene. Here the CDR3 reads CASSQPQPSGANVLTF. In DNA form, the CDR3 reads TGTGCCAGCAGCCAACCACAGCCCTCTGGGGCCAACGTCCTGACTTTC.

This clonotype was found a few times. The J gene is TRBJ2-1, the V gene TRBV6-2 or TRBV6-3, with 11 bases aligning to TRBD2. The V segment lost 8 bases and the J segment 3 bases; nucleotides outside the gene matches: 9. This CDR3 spans 16 amino acids. The germline gives CDR1 MNHEY, CDR2 SVGEGT. CDR3 in amino acids: CASRPTGTSGYNEQFF. CDR3 sequence (DNA): TGTGCCAGCCGACCAACCGGGACTAGCGGCTACAATGAGCAGTTCTTC.

The CDR3 region is CASSQDGSPYTEAFF. The DNA of the CDR3 is TGTGCCAGCAGCCAAGATGGATCTCCCTACACTGAAGCTTTCTTT. V gene TRBV3-1 combines with J gene TRBJ1-1; D unclear. CDR1 and CDR2 (germline): LGHDT, YNNKEL (reference sequence). V was clipped by 0 bases and J by 3 bases, with 11 bases between them. The CDR3 has 15 amino acids. Complete variable domain (other parts from reference TRBV3-1 and TRBJ1-1): DTAVSQTPKYLVTQMGNDKSIKCEQNLGHDTMYWYKQDSKKFLKIMFSYNNKELIINETVPNRFSPKSPDKAHLNLHINSLELGDSAVYFCASSQDGSPYTEAFFGQGTRLTVV.

This clonotype was recorded once. The chain uses TRBV12-3 or TRBV12-4 and TRBJ2-1, with 7 positions matching TRBD1. The CDR3 spans 15 residues. V lost 2 bases to trimming and J lost 4 bases; unmatched junction nucleotides: 5. The CDR3 region has the DNA TGTGCCAGCAGTTTACGGCAGGGGGATTACAATGAGCAGTTCTTC. Protein: CASSLRQGDYNEQFF.

The rearrangement joins TRBV5-1 to TRBJ1-6; the match to TRBD1 covers 7 bases. Germline V gives CDR1 SGHRS, CDR2 YFSETQ. Unmatched junction bases numbered 11, after V lost 5 bases and J lost 9 bases. The CDR3 is made up of 15 amino acids. This chain's CDR3 is CASSYTGESGSPLHF. In DNA form, the CDR3 reads TGCGCCAGCAGTTACACAGGGGAAAGTGGTTCACCCCTCCACTTT.

This clonotype has more than one count but fewer than ten. The chain joins TRBV20-1 to TRBJ2-7; maybe TRBD1 (6 bases). The V gene's germline CDR1 is DFQATT and CDR2 SNEGSKA (reference sequence). V was cut by 1 base and J by 0 bases, with 13 bases left in between. CDR3 length: 15 residues. The CDR3 DNA sequence: TGCAGTGCTAGAGCCCGACAGGCCGACTCCTACGAGCAGTACTTC. It translates to CSARARQADSYEQYF.

Turning to this clonotype: A much larger clonotype is one base distant, so this may be a read error. The chain joins TRBV27 to TRBJ2-1; 15 nucleotides match TRBD2. From germline, CDR1 is MNHEY and CDR2 SMNVEV (reference sequence). This CDR3 contains 17 residues. The J segment lost 9 bases and the V segment lost 3 bases, leaving 9 bases of the junction unmatched. Here the CDR3 DNA reads TGTGCCAGCAGTTTCTCTGGACTAGCGGGGGGGATGGGTGAGCAGTTCTTC. It codes for CASSFSGLAGGMGEQFF.

This clonotype has a single count. A much larger clonotype is one base distant, so this may be a read error. The V call is TRBV4-1, the J call TRBJ1-2; possibly TRBD1 for D (6 bases). Trimming shortened V by 4 bases and J by 6 bases, and 15 bases separated the two germline ends. The CDR3 is 14 amino acids. The germline gives CDR1 MGHRA, CDR2 YSYEKL. The CDR3 coding sequence is TGCGCCAGCAGCCCTCAACAGGGCGGGGATGGCTACACCTTC. It codes for CASSPQQGGDGYTF.

This chain connects TRBV28 to TRBJ2-7; TRBD1 matches at 7 bases. V lost 2 bases, J lost 2 bases, and 6 bases stayed unmatched. CDR1 is MDHEN and CDR2 is SYDVKM in the germline V gene. The CDR3 runs to 15 residues. The CDR3 DNA is TGTGCCAGCAGTTTAGCCCCAGGGGGTGCCTACGAGCAGTACTTC. Its protein is CASSLAPGGAYEQYF.

This clonotype turned up a few times. The gene calls are TRBV20-1 and TRBJ1-5; D is uncertain. The germline V and J ends were trimmed by 4 bases and 4 bases, with 17 bases remaining between them. The CDR3 is 15 amino acids. Germline V gene data show CDR1 as DFQATT and CDR2 as SNEGSKA (reference sequence). CDR3 residues: CSAKESGSWNQPQHF. DNA of the CDR3: TGCAGTGCTAAAGAGTCGGGTAGCTGGAATCAGCCCCAGCATTTT.

The rearrangement links TRBV5-5 to TRBJ1-1, with TRBD1 as a possible D gene (6 bases). Per the germline V gene, CDR1 is SGHKS and CDR2 is YYEKEE (reference sequence). V lost 6 bases, J lost 0 bases, and 21 bases lay in between. The CDR3 length is 17 residues. The CDR3 loop reads CASTPRTGSPLNTEAFF. CDR3 nucleotide sequence: TGTGCCAGCACTCCCCGAACAGGGAGCCCCCTGAACACTGAAGCTTTCTTT.

In DNA, the CDR3 is TGTGCCAGCAGGCGGCACGGGCGGAACACCGGGGAGCTGTTTTTT. Encoded protein: CASRRHGRNTGELFF. The gene calls are TRBV2 and TRBJ2-2; D unclear. Trimming took 6 bases from V and 1 from J, leaving 12 bases between them. The CDR3 is made up of 15 amino acids. Germline V gene sequence: CDR1 SNHLY, CDR2 FYNNEI.

The chain recombines TRBV6-1 with TRBJ1-6; 11 nucleotides agree with TRBD1. J lost 9 bases, V lost 3 bases, and 1 base had no gene match. The CDR3 covers 14 residues. Germline lookup yields CDR1 MNHNS and CDR2 SASEGT. The CDR3 reads CASSDGQGASPLHF. The CDR3 DNA sequence: TGTGCCAGCAGTGACGGACAGGGGGCTTCACCCCTCCACTTT.

This clonotype was found many times. The CDR3 sequence is CSVAETGSSYEQYF. CDR3 DNA: TGCAGCGTTGCTGAGACAGGGAGCTCCTACGAGCAGTACTTC. The genes are TRBV29-1 and TRBJ2-7; 7 bases match TRBD1. In germline, CDR1 is SQVTM, CDR2 ANQGSEA. This CDR3 has 14 amino acids. V lost 4 bases to trimming and J lost 0 bases; unmatched junction nucleotides: 6.

Remarks on this clonotype: This may come from a read error, since a much larger clone is one base off. The V call is TRBV4-3, the J call TRBJ1-1, with D unclear. The ends were cut back, 0 bases at V and 3 bases at J, with 11 bases in the middle. This CDR3 contains 15 residues. The germline gives CDR1 LGHNA, CDR2 YSLEER. CDR3 residues: CASSQDLTEHTEAFF. The CDR3 region has the DNA TGCGCCAGCAGCCAAGATCTAACGGAGCACACTGAAGCTTTCTTT.

This clonotype was observed a few times. Written as DNA, the CDR3 is TGTGCCAGCAATCCGGGACAGGGGGCGCGTCAGCCCCAGCATTTT. This translates into CASNPGQGARQPQHF. The chain links TRBV2 to TRBJ1-5; 12 bases fit TRBD1. CDR1 and CDR2 from the germline V gene are SNHLY and FYNNEI. The V gene end was trimmed by 7 bases and the J gene end by 6 bases; junction bases not matched to a gene: 7. This CDR3 is built from 15 residues. The full variable domain, with the rest looked up from reference TRBV2 and TRBJ1-5, is EPEVTQTPSHQVTQMGQEVILRCVPISNHLYFYWYRQILGQKVEFLVSFYNNEISEKSEIFDDQFSVERPDGSNFTLKIRSTKLEDSAMYFCASNPGQGARQPQHFGDGTRLSIL.

This clonotype was seen only a few times. The junction and the germline gene differ at one end; a read error may be behind it. DNA for the CDR3: TGTGCTAGCAGCGCAGGGGATTCCTACGAGCAGTACTTC. Translated: CASSAGDSYEQYF. The chain combines TRBV7-7 with TRBJ2-7, with D possibly TRBD1 on 6 matching bases. Germline CDR1 and CDR2: SSHAT and FNYEAQ (reference sequence). This CDR3 region has 13 residues.

This clonotype has a count of ten or more. The CDR3 spells CATSRDRTVSTGELFF. The CDR3 nucleotides are TGTGCCACCAGCAGAGATAGGACAGTTAGCACCGGGGAGCTGTTTTTT. V is TRBV15 and J is TRBJ2-2; maybe TRBD1 (6 bases). The CDR3 runs 16 residues. CDR1 and CDR2 from the germline V gene are LNHNV and YYDKDF (reference sequence). Between the trimmed V and J ends, which lost 0 bases and 4 bases, there was a span of 12 bases.

In its sample, this clonotype was seen a few times. The genes are TRBV18 and TRBJ2-7; D is unresolved. The CDR3 loop spans 15 amino acids. Germline assignment: CDR1 KGHSH and CDR2 LQKENI. V shed 3 bases and J shed 0 bases, with 12 bases lying between them. CDR3 sequence: CASSPFPRTSYEQYF. The CDR3 region has the DNA TGTGCCAGCTCACCGTTCCCCAGGACCTCCTACGAGCAGTACTTC. The whole variable domain, filled in from reference TRBV18 and TRBJ2-7, reads NAGVMQNPRHLVRRRGQEARLRCSPMKGHSHVYWYRQLPEEGLKFMVYLQKENIIDESGMPKERFSAEFPKEGPSILRIQQVVRGDSAAYFCASSPFPRTSYEQYFGPGTRLTVT.

The chain couples TRBV30 to TRBJ2-1; D not certain. Near its end, the DNA agrees better with TRBJ2-7, so the J call may be wrong. The germline gives CDR1 GTSNPN, CDR2 SVGIG (reference sequence). The CDR3 loop spans 16 amino acids. The CDR3 bases are TGTGCCTGGAGCCTTCCCCGAACCGGAATCTACAATGAGCAGTACTTC. This gives the protein CAWSLPRTGIYNEQYF.

This clonotype was detected ten times or more. V is TRBV7-2 and J is TRBJ1-2; 8 bases are shared with TRBD1. CDR3 length: 20 amino acids. The J segment lost 7 bases and the V segment lost 2 bases, leaving 24 bases of the junction unmatched. Germline CDR1 reads SGHTA; CDR2 reads FQGNSA. The CDR3 DNA sequence: TGTGCCAGCAGCTTACATCCGACCATAGCCAAGGACAGGGTTGGTCGTGGCTACACCTTC. Translating gives CASSLHPTIAKDRVGRGYTF.

This clonotype has a single count. The chain carries TRBV28 and TRBJ2-7; either TRBD1 or TRBD2 may fit D (5 bases each). Germline CDR1 MDHEN, CDR2 SYDVKM. The CDR3 extends over 15 amino acids. V was trimmed by 8 bases and J by 4 bases, leaving 21 bases between them. The CDR3 is CASQSEGNPPYEQYF. The CDR3 coding sequence is TGTGCCAGCCAGAGCGAGGGGAACCCGCCTTACGAGCAGTACTTC.

The chain recombines TRBV3-1 with TRBJ1-1; the D gene is possibly TRBD1 (6 bases). This CDR3 is built from 13 residues. CDR1 is LGHDT, CDR2 YNNKEL, per germline (reference sequence). V shed 3 bases and J shed 5 bases, with 10 bases lying between them. Here the CDR3 DNA reads TGTGCCAGCAGCCATACAGGGAGGACTGAAGCTTTCTTT. Translated: CASSHTGRTEAFF.